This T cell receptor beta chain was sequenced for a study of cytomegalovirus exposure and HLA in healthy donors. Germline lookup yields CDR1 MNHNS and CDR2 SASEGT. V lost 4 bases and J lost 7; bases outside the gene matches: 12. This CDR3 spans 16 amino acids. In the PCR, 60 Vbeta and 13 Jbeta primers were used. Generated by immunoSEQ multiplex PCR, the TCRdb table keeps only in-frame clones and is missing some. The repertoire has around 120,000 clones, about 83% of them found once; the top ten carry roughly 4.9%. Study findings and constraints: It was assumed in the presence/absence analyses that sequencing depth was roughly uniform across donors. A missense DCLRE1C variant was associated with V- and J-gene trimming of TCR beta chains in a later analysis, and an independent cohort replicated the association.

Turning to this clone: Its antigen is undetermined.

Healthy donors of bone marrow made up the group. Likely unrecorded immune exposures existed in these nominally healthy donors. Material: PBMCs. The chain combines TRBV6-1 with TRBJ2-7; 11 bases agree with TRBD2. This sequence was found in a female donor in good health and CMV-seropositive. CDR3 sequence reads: CASSAQTSGALREQYF. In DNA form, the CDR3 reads TGTGCCAGCAGTGCGCAGACTAGCGGGGCCCTTCGGGAGCAGTACTTC.